This T cell receptor (beta chain) was captured in a study of blood T cell repertoires in COVID-19. Whole-study context: The United States, Italy and Spain provided the acute and convalescent COVID-19 samples. In each case, the material was cDNA or gDNA derived from T cells, B-cell-depleted T cells, or PBMCs.

Methods used by the authors: It was from reference gene primer amplification that nucleated cell counts were estimated. Produced via immunoSEQ multiplex PCR; TCRdb's table is partial and in-frame only. V, J and clone size reflect that table, while D and trimming were determined from the DNA. The repertoire has 90,000 to 100,000 clones, approximately 89% of them found once; the top ten carry 9% to 12%. The CDR3 runs to 18 residues. This receptor was taken from a man aged 50-59 years with acute or convalescent COVID-19. The source material was peripheral blood. The chain combines TRBV21-1 with TRBJ1-5; the table's D call TRBD1 went unverified against the DNA. TRBV21-1 is designated a pseudogene. The CDR3 nucleotides are TGTGCCAGCAGCAAATGGGACAGCAAGCGTTATAGCAATCAGCCCCAGCATTTT. Its translation is CASSKWDSKRYSNQPQHF.